The text below deals with one T cell receptor (beta chain). Its antigen is unidentified. 60 Vbeta and 13 Jbeta primers were used in PCR. Assay used: immunoSEQ multiplex PCR; TCRdb lists only in-frame clones, some missing. The sample has some 91,000 clones; 64% are singletons. The data belong to a study of cytomegalovirus exposure and HLA in healthy donors. Study-level points and caveats: HLA restriction was apparent for most CMV-associated TCR beta chains in a later analysis. Reportedly, a later analysis found an Asian-associated ancestry cluster had fewer N-insertions than the roughly 700-donor mean. For presence/absence analyses, sequencing depth was assumed to be roughly uniform across donors. Cytomegalovirus-associated status was assigned to about 160 TCR beta chains.

In germline, CDR1 is ENHRY, CDR2 SYGVKD. V was clipped by 4 bases and J by 0 bases; unmatched bases: 14. The CDR3 length is 18 residues. The receptor was derived from a human donor in good health. This sequence joins TRBV10-3 and TRBJ1-2; 7 bases map to TRBD1. Sequences were obtained from PBMCs. CDR3 loop: CAISATRTGTDSNYGYTF. The DNA for the CDR3 is TGTGCCATCAGTGCGACACGTACTGGGACAGATTCTAACTATGGCTACACCTTC.